Here is one T cell receptor (beta chain) with its context. Its target is unknown. For the second PCR, which ran for roughly 6 to 12 cycles, a sample-barcoded 5' primer and a J-beta primer mix were used. TCRdb used MiXCR to reprocess the 5' RACE reads, holding one entry per CDR3 protein. The table has around 690,000 distinct CDR3 sequences, around three fifths seen once. Healthy individuals of Caucasian origin from Russia, aged roughly 6 to 95, served as donors. Each sample provided at least 6 micrograms of extracted total RNA. Germline V gene sequence: CDR1 ENHRY, CDR2 SYGVKD. This CDR3 is built from 15 residues. Trimming cost V 2 bases and J 6 bases; bases outside gene matches: 6. These data belong to a study of blood T cells in healthy people across ages. Overall study results and limits: Donor CMV status was unknown, possibly confounding expanded clonotype changes.

Sequencing was done on a sample of blood. The V call is TRBV10-3, the J call TRBJ2-2, with TRBD1 identical over 7 bases. This TCR was sampled from a man aged 55 to 70 in good health. CDR3 bases: TGTGCCATCAGTGAGACAGGGGATAACGCCGGGGAGCTGTTTTTT. This gives the protein CAISETGDNAGELFF.